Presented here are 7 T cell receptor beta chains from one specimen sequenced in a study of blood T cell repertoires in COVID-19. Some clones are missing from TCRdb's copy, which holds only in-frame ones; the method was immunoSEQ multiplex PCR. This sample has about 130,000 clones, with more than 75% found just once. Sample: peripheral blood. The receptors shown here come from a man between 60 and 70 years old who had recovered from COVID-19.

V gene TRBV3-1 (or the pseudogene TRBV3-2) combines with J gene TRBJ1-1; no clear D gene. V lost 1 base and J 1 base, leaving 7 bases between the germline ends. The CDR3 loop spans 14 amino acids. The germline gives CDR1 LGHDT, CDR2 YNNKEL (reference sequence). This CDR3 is CASSQGHKNTEAFF. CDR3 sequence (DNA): TGTGCCAGCAGCCAAGGACACAAGAACACTGAAGCTTTCTTT.

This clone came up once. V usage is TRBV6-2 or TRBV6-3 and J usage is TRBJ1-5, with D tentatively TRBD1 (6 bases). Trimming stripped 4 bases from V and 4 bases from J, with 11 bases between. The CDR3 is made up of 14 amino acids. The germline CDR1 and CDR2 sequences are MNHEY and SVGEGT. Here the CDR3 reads CASSLDRWNQPQHF. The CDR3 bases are TGTGCCAGCAGTTTAGACAGGTGGAATCAGCCCCAGCATTTT.

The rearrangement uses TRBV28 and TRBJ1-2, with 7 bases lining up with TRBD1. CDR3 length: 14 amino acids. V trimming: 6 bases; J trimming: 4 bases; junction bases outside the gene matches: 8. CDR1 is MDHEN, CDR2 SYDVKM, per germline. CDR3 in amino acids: CASSQWGTVYGYTF. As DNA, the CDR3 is TGTGCCAGCAGCCAATGGGGGACAGTCTATGGCTACACCTTC.

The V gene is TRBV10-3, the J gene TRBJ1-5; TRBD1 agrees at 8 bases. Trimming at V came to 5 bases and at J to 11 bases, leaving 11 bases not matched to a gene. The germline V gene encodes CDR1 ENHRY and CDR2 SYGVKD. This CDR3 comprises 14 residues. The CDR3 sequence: CAISLTGAQEAQHF. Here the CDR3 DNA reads TGTGCCATCAGTCTGACAGGGGCTCAGGAGGCCCAGCATTTT.

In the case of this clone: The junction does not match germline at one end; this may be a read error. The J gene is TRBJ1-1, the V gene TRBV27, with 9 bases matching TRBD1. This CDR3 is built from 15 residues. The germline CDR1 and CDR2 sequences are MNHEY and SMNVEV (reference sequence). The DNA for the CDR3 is TGTGCCAGTTCGGACCGGTTGCGGGACAGGGTTCTGAGCGTCTTT. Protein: CASSDRLRDRVLSVF.

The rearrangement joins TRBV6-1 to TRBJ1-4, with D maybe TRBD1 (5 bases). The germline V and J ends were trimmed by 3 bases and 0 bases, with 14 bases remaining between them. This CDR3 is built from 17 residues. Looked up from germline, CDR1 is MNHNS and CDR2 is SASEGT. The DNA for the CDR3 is TGTGCCAGCAGTGAGACTCTGACAGATACAACTAATGAAAAACTGTTTTTT. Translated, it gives CASSETLTDTTNEKLFF.

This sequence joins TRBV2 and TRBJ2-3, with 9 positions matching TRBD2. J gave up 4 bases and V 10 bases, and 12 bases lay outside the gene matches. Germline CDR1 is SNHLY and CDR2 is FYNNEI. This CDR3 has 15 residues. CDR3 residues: CATPPGLARSDTQYF. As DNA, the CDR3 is TGTGCCACGCCACCGGGACTAGCAAGGTCAGATACGCAGTATTTT.